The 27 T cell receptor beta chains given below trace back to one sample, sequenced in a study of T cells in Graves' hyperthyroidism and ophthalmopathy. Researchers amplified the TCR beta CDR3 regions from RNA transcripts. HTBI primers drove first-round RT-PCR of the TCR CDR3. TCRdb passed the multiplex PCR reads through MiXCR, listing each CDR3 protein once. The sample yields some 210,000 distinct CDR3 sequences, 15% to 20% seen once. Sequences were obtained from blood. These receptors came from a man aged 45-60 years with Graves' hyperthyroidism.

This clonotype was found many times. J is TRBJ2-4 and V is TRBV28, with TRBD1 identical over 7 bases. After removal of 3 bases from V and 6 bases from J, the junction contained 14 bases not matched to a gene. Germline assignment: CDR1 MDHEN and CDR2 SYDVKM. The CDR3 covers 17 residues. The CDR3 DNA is TGTGCCAGCAGTTTTAGCGTGGGGACAGATCTAGGAAACATTCAGTACTTC. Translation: CASSFSVGTDLGNIQYF.

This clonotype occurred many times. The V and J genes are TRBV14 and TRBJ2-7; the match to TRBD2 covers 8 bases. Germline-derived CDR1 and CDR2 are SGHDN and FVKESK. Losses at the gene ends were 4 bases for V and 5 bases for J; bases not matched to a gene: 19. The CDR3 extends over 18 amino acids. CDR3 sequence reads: CASSPVGDFTGLGHEQYF. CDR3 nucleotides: TGTGCCAGCAGCCCAGTGGGGGATTTCACGGGACTAGGTCACGAGCAGTACTTC.

The CDR3 region has the DNA TGTGCCAGCAGCCTCACCGGGACAGGGGGCTACGAGCAGTACTTC. As protein: CASSLTGTGGYEQYF. This chain uses TRBV11-2 with TRBJ2-7, with 11 bases matching TRBD1. Germline lookup yields CDR1 SGHAT and CDR2 FQNNGV. This CDR3 spans 15 amino acids. The V segment lost 5 bases and the J segment 3 bases; nucleotides outside the gene matches: 6. The full variable domain, with the rest looked up from reference TRBV11-2 and TRBJ2-7, is EAGVAQSPRYKIIEKRQSVAFWCNPISGHATLYWYQQILGQGPKLLIQFQNNGVVDDSQLPKDRFSAERLKGVDSTLKIQPAKLEDSAVYLCASSLTGTGGYEQYFGPGTRLTVT.

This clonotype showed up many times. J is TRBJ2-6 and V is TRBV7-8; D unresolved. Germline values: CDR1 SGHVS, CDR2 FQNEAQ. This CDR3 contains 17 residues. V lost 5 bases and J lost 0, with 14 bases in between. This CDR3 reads CASSPPLRYSGANVLTF. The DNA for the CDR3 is TGTGCCAGCAGCCCCCCACTCCGATACTCTGGGGCCAACGTCCTGACTTTC.

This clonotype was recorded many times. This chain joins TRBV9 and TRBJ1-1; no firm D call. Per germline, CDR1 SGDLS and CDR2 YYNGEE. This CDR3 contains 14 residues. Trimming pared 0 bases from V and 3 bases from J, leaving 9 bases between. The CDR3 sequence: CASSVEVGYTEAFF. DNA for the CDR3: TGTGCCAGCAGCGTAGAAGTAGGGTACACTGAAGCTTTCTTT. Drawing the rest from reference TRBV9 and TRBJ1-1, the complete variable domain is DSGVTQTPKHLITATGQRVTLRCSPRSGDLSVYWYQQSLDQGLQFLIQYYNGEERAKGNILERFSAQQFPDLHSELNLSSLELGDSALYFCASSVEVGYTEAFFGQGTRLTVV.

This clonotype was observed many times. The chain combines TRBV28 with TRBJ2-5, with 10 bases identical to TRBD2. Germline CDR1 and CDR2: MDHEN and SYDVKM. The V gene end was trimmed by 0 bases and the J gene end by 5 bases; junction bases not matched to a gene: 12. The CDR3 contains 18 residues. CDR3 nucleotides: TGTGCCAGCAGTTTATGGTCTAGCGGGAGCCAGTTAACGGAGACCCAGTACTTC. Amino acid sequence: CASSLWSSGSQLTETQYF.

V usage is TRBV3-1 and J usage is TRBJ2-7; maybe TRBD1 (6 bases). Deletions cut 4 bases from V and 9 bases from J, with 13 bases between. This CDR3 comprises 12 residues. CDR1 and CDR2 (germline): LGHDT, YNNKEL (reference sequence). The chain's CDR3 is CASSRTGNGQYF. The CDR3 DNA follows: TGTGCCAGCAGCCGAACAGGGAACGGGCAGTACTTC.

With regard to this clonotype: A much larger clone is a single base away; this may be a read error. The CDR3 DNA reads TGTACCAGCGCCCGGGACAATGAGCAGTTCTTC. Translated, it gives CTSARDNEQFF. J is TRBJ2-1 and V is TRBV2; no clear D gene. CDR1 is SNHLY, CDR2 FYNNEI, per germline. This CDR3 region has 11 residues.

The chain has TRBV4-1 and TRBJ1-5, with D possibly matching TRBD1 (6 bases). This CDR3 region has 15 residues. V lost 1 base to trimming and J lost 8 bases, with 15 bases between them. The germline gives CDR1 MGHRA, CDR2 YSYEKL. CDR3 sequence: CASSQVGQGSKPQHF. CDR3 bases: TGCGCCAGCAGCCAAGTAGGGCAGGGGAGCAAGCCCCAGCATTTT.

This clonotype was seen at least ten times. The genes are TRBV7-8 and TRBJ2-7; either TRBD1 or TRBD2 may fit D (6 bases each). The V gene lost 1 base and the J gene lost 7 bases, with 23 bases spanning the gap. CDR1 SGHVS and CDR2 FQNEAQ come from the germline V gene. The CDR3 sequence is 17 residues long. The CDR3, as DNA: TGTGCCAGCAGCTTAGTCCGGGGGCTAGCGAGGCGCCGGGAGCAGTACTTC. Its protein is CASSLVRGLARRREQYF. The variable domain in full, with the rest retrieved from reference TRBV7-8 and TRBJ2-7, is GAGVSQSPRYKVAKRGQDVALRCDPISGHVSLFWYQQALGQGPEFLTYFQNEAQLDKSGLPSDRFFAERPEGSVSTLKIQRTQQEDSAVYLCASSLVRGLARRREQYFGPGTRLTVT.

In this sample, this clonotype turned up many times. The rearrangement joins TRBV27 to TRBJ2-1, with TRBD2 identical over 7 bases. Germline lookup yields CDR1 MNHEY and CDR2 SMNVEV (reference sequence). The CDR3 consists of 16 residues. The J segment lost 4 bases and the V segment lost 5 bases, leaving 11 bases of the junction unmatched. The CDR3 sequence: CASSSPGAGAYNEQFF. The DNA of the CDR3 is TGTGCCAGCAGTAGCCCTGGGGCGGGAGCATACAATGAGCAGTTCTTC.

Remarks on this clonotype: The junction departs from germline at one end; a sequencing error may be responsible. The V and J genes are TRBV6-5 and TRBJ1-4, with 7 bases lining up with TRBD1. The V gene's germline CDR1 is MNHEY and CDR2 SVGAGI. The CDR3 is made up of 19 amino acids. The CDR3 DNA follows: TGTGCCAGCAGCTACTCGATTAATGCAAAGGGGGCTCGGAATGAAAAACTGTTTTTT. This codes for CASSYSINAKGARNEKLFF.

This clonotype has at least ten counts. The CDR3, as DNA: TGTGCCAGCACCTGGGACAGGGTTGGCGAAAAACTGTTTTTT. Protein: CASTWDRVGEKLFF. The V and J genes are TRBV2 and TRBJ1-4; TRBD1 matches 9 bases. The CDR3 runs 14 residues. Germline CDR1 and CDR2: SNHLY and FYNNEI. The ends lost 7 bases at V and 8 bases at J; junction bases unmatched: 8.

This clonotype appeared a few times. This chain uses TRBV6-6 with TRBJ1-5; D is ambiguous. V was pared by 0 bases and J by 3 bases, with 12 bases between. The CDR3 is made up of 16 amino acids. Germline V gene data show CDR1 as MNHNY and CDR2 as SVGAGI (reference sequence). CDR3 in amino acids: CASSYSTSGVNQPQHF. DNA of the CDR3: TGTGCCAGCAGTTACTCAACAAGTGGGGTCAATCAGCCCCAGCATTTT.

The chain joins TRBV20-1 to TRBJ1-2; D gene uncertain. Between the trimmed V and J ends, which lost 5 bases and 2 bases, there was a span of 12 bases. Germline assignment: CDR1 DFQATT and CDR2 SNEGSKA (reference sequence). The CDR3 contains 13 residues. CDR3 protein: CSALTDGNYGYTF. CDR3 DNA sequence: TGCAGTGCTCTGACCGACGGCAACTATGGCTACACCTTC.

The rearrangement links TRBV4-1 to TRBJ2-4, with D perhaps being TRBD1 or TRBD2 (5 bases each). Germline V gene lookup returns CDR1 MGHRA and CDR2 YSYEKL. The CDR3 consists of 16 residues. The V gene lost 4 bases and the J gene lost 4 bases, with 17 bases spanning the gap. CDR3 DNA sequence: TGCGCCAGCAGCCCAAGGCCAGGGCGAGGGAAAAACATTCAGTACTTC. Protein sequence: CASSPRPGRGKNIQYF.

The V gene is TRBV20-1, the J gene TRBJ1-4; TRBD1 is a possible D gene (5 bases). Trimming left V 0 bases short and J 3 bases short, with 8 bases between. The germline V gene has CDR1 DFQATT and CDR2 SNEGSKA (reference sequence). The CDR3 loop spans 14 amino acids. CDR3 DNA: TGCAGTGCTAGAGATCTACAGGCTAATGAAAAACTGTTTTTT. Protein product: CSARDLQANEKLFF.

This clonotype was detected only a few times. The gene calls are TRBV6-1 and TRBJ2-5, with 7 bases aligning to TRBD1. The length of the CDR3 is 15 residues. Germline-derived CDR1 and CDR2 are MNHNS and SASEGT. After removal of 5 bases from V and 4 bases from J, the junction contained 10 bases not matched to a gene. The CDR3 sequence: CASSFRGRPPETQYF. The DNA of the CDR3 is TGTGCCAGCAGTTTTAGGGGGCGGCCCCCAGAGACCCAGTACTTC.

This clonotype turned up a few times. In DNA form, the CDR3 reads TGCGCCAGCAGCACAGGGGGACAGTACGACACCATATATTTT. Amino acids: CASSTGGQYDTIYF. The V call is TRBV5-1, the J call TRBJ1-3; TRBD1 matches 8 bases. Germline V gene sequence: CDR1 SGHRS, CDR2 YFSETQ. With 4 bases clipped from V and 8 bases from J, the junction kept 8 bases outside the gene matches. This CDR3 has 14 residues.

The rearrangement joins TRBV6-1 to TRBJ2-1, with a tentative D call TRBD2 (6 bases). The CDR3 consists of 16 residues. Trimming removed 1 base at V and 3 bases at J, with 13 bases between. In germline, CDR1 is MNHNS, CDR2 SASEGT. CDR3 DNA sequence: TGTGCCAGCAGTGAAGTAGCGGCAGCCCACTACAATGAGCAGTTCTTC. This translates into CASSEVAAAHYNEQFF.

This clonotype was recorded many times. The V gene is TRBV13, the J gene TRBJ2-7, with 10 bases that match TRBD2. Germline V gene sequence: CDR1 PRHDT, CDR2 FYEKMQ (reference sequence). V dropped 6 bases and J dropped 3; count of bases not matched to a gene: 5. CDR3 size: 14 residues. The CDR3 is CASRESGRDYEQYF. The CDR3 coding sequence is TGTGCCAGCAGGGAGAGCGGGAGGGACTACGAGCAGTACTTC.

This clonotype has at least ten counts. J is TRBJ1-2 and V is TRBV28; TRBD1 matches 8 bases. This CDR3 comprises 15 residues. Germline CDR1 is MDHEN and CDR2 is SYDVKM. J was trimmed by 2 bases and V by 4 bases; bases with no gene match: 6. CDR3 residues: CASSSTGDTNYGYTF. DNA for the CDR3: TGTGCCAGCAGTTCGACAGGGGATACGAACTATGGCTACACCTTC.

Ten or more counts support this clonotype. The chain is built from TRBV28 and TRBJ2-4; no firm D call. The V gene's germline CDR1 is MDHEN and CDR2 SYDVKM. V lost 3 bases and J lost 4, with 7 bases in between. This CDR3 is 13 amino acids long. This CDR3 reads CASSFPGKNIQYF. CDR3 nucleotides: TGTGCCAGCAGTTTCCCCGGTAAAAACATTCAGTACTTC.

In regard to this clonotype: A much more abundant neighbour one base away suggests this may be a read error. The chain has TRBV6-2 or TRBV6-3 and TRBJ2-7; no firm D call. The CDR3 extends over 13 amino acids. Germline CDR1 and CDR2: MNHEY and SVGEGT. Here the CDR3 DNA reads TGTGCCAGCATTCAACAGAGCTCCTACAAGCAGTACTTC. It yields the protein CASIQQSSYKQYF.

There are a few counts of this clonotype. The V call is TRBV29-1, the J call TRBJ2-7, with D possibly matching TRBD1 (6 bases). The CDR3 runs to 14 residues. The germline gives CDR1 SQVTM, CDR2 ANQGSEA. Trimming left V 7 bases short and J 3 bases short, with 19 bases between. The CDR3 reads CSAITTTGFYEQYF. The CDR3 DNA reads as TGCAGCGCGATAACGACGACAGGTTTCTACGAGCAGTACTTC.

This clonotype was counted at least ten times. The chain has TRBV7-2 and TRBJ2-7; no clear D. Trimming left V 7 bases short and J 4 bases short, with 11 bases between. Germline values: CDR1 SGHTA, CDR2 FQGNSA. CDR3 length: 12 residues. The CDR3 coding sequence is TGTGCCAGCAAAGATCGCGGTTACGAGCAGTACTTC. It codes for CASKDRGYEQYF. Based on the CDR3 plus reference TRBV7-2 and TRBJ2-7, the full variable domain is GAGVSQSPSNKVTEKGKDVELRCDPISGHTALYWYRQSLGQGLEFLIYFQGNSAPDKSGLPSDRFSAERTGGSVSTLTIQRTQQEDSAVYLCASKDRGYEQYFGPGTRLTVT.

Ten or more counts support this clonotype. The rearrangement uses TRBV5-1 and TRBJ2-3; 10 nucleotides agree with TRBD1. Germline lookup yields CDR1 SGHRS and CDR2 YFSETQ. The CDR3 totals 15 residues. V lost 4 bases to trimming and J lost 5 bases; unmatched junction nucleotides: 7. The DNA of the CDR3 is TGCGCCAGCAGCCCAGGGACAGGGGCAGGAGATACGCAGTATTTT. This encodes CASSPGTGAGDTQYF.